This T cell receptor (beta chain) was sequenced during a study of shared clonotypes between healthy human individuals. Turning to the study itself: The study used three CD4 naive, three CD4 memory, two CD8 naive and one CD8 memory plate per donor. Study conclusions and caveats: Large sequencing depth failed to make sorted-subset sequencing complete, rarefaction showed. Sequencing depth was expected to influence donor clonotype sharing.

Naive CD45RA+ and memory CD45RA-negative subsets were split from CD4+ cells. In the case of this clone: The antigen remains unidentified.

Generated by immunoSEQ multiplex PCR, the TCRdb table keeps only in-frame clones and is missing some. The data contain about 2.4 million clones, more than 85% of them singletons. There are 14 residues in the CDR3. Between the trimmed V and J ends, which lost 5 bases and 3 bases, there was a span of 11 bases. CDR1 is SNHLY and CDR2 is FYNNEI in the germline V gene. The chain uses TRBV2 and TRBJ1-5; weak D call: TRBD1 (5 bases). The sample taken for sequencing was naive CD4+ T cells from PBMCs. Subset described: CD45RA+ positively selected. This sequence originates from a man between 18 and 35 years old in good health. Some clones in this sample may be carry-over from other donors' samples. CDR3: CASSIDRINQPQHF. The CDR3 DNA sequence: TGTGCCAGCAGTATTGACAGAATCAATCAGCCCCAGCATTTT.